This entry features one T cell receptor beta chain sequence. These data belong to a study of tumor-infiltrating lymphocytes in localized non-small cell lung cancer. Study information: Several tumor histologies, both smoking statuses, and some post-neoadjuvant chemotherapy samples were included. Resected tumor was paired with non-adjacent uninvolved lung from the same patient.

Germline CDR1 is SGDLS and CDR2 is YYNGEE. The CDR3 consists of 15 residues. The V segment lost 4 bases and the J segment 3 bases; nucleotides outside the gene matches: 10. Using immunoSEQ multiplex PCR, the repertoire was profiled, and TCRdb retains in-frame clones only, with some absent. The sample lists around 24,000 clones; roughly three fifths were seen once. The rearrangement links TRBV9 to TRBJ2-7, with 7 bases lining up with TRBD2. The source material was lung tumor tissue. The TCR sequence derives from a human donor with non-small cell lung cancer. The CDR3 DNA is TGTGCCAGCAGCCCTTTTGGCGGGAGAGTCTACGAGCAGTACTTC. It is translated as CASSPFGGRVYEQYF. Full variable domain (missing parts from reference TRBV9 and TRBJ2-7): DSGVTQTPKHLITATGQRVTLRCSPRSGDLSVYWYQQSLDQGLQFLIQYYNGEERAKGNILERFSAQQFPDLHSELNLSSLELGDSALYFCASSPFGGRVYEQYFGPGTRLTVT.